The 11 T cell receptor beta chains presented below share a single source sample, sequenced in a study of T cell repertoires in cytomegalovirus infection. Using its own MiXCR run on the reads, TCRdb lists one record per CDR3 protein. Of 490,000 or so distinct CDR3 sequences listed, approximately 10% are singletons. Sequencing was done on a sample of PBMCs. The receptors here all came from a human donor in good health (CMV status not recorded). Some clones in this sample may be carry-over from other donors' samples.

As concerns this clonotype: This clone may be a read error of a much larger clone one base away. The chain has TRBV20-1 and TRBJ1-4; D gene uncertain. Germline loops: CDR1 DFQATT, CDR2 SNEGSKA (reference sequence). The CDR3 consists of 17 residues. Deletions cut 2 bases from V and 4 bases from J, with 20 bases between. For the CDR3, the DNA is TGCAGTGCTAGACCCCGGGGAAGGGCCCTCGTTAATGAAAAACTGTTTTTT. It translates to CSARPRGRALVNEKLFF.

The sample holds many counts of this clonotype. The CDR3 region is CASSLGVAERNTIYF. CDR3 DNA sequence: TGTGCCAGCAGCCTAGGGGTGGCTGAAAGAAACACCATATATTTT. The chain is built from TRBV7-2 and TRBJ1-3; a weak D match, TRBD1 (5 bases). Germline CDR1 and CDR2: SGHTA and FQGNSA. The CDR3 runs 15 residues. The germline V and J ends were trimmed by 5 bases and 5 bases, with 16 bases remaining between them.

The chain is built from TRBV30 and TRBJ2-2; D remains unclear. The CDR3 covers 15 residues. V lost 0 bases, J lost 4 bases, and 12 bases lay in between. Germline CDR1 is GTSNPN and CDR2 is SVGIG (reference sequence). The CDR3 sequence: CAWSVAPLGTGELFF. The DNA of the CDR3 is TGTGCCTGGAGTGTAGCCCCTCTAGGCACCGGGGAGCTGTTTTTT.

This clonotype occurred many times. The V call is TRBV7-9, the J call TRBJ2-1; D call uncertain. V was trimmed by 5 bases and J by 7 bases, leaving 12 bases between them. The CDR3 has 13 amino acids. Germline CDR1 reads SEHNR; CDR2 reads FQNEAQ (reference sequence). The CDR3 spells CASSPESRNEQFF. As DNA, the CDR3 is TGTGCCAGCAGCCCAGAGAGTCGGAATGAGCAGTTCTTC.

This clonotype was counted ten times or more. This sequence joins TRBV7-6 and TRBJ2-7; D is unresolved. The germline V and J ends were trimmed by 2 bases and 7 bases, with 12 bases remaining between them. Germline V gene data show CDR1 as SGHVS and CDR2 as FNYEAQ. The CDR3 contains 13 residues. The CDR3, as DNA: TGTGCCAGCAGCTTATCGGAAGATTCGGAGCAGTACTTC. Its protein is CASSLSEDSEQYF.

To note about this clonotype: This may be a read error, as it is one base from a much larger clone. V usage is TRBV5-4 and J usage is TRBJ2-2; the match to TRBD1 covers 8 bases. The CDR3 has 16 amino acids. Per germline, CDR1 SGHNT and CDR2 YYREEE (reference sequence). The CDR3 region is CASSLATGENTRELFF. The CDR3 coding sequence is TGTGCCAGCAGCTTGGCGACAGGGGAGAACACCAGGGAGCTGTTTTTT.

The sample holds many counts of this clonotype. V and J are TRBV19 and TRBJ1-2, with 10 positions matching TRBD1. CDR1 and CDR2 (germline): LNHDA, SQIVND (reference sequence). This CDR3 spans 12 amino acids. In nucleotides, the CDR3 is TGTGCGGTACGGGACAGGGGCGGCGGCTACACCTTC. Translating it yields CAVRDRGGGYTF. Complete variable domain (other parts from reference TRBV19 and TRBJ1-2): DGGITQSPKYLFRKEGQNVTLSCEQNLNHDAMYWYRQDPGQGLRLIYYSQIVNDFQKGDIAEGYSVSREKKESFPLTVTSAQKNPTAFYLCAVRDRGGGYTFGSGTRLTVV.

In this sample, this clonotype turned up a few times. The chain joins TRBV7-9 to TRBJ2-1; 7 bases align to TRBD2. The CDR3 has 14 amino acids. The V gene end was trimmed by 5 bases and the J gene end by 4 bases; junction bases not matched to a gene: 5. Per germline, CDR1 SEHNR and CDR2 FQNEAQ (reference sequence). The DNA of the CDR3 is TGTGCCAGCAGCAACGCGGGGGTTTACAATGAGCAGTTCTTC. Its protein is CASSNAGVYNEQFF.

CDR3 sequence (DNA): TGTGCCAGCAGTCGTTACGACGTGAACACTGAAGCTTTCTTT. Translation gives CASSRYDVNTEAFF. This chain links TRBV2 with TRBJ1-1; D not resolved. The CDR3 sequence is 14 residues long. Germline V CDR1 and CDR2: SNHLY, FYNNEI. V was clipped by 5 bases and J by 0 bases, with 10 bases between them.

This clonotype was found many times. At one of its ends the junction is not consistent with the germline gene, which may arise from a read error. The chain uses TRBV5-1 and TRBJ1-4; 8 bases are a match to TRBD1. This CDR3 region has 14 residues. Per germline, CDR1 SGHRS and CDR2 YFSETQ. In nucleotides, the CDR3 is TGTGCCAGCAGCCCAGGACAGGGAAGCGAAAAACTGTTTTTT. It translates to CASSPGQGSEKLFF.

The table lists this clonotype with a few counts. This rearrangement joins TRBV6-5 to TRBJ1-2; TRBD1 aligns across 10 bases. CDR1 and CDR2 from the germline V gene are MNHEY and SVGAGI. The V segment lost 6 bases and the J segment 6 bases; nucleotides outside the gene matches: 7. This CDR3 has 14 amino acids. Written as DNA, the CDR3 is TGTGCCAGCAGCTTGGGACAGGGGTACGATGGCTACACCTTC. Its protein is CASSLGQGYDGYTF.